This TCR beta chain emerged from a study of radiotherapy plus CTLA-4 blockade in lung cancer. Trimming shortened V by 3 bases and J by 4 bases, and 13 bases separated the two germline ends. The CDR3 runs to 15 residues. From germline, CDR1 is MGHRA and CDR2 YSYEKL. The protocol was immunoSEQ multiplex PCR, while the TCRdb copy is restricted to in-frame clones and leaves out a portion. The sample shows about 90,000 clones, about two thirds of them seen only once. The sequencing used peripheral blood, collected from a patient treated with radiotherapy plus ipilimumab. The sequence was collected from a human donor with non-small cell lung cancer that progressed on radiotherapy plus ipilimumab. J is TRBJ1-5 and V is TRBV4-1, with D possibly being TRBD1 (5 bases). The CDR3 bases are TGCGCCAGCAGCCATTTCGTACAGGTGAATCAGCCCCAGCATTTT. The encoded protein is CASSHFVQVNQPQHF.